The present TCR beta chain was sequenced within a study of cytomegalovirus exposure and HLA in healthy donors. The assay was immunoSEQ multiplex PCR, and TCRdb's table has in-frame clones only and misses some. The data hold 150,000 to 200,000 clones, with about 81% observed a single time. The CDR3 totals 16 residues. From germline, CDR1 is KGHSH and CDR2 LQKENI. V shed 0 bases and J 7 bases; nucleotides not matched to a gene: 4. Material for sequencing was PBMCs. This rearrangement joins TRBV18 to TRBJ2-2; 11 bases are a match to TRBD2. The sequence came from a woman aged 25 to 45 in good health and CMV-seronegative. CDR3 in amino acids: CASSPPSGRAIGELFF. The CDR3 coding sequence is TGTGCCAGCTCACCACCTAGCGGGAGGGCGATCGGGGAGCTGTTTTTT. The variable domain in full, with the rest retrieved from reference TRBV18 and TRBJ2-2, is NAGVMQNPRHLVRRRGQEARLRCSPMKGHSHVYWYRQLPEEGLKFMVYLQKENIIDESGMPKERFSAEFPKEGPSILRIQQVVRGDSAAYFCASSPPSGRAIGELFFGEGSRLTVL.